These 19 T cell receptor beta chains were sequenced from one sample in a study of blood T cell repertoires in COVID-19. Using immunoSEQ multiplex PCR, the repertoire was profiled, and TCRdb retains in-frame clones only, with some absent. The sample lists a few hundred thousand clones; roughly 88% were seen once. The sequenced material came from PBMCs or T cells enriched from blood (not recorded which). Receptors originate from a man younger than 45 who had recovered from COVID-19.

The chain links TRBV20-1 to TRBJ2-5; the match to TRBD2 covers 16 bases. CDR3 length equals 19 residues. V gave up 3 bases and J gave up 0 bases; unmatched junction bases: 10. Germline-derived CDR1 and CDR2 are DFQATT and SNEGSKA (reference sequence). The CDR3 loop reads CSASPTGTSGGADQETQYF. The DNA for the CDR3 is TGCAGTGCTAGTCCTACAGGGACTAGCGGGGGGGCGGACCAAGAGACCCAGTACTTC.

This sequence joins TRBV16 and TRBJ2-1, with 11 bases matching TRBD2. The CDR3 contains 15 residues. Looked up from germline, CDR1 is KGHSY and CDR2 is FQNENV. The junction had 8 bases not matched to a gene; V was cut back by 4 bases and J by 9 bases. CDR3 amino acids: CASSPLAGGLTEQFF. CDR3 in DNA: TGTGCCAGCAGCCCCTTAGCGGGGGGGCTTACTGAGCAGTTCTTC.

The CDR3 is CASTNRGTGELFF. The CDR3 DNA reads as TGTGCCAGCACAAACAGGGGAACCGGGGAGCTGTTTTTT. The chain is built from TRBV6-5 and TRBJ2-2, with 7 bases that match TRBD1. V gave up 7 bases and J gave up 5 bases; unmatched junction bases: 4. The CDR3 extends over 13 amino acids. CDR1 is MNHEY and CDR2 is SVGAGI in the germline V gene.

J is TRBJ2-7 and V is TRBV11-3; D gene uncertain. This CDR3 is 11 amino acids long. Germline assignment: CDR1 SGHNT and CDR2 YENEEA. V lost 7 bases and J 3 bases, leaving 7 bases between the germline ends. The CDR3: CASIPGYEQYF. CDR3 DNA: TGTGCCAGCATTCCCGGCTACGAGCAGTACTTC.

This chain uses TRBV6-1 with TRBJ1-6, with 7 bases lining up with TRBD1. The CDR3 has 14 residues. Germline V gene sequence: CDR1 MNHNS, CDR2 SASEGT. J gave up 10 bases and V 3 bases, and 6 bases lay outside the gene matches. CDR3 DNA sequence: TGTGCCAGCAGTGATCAGACAGGGTTCTCACCCCTCCACTTT. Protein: CASSDQTGFSPLHF.

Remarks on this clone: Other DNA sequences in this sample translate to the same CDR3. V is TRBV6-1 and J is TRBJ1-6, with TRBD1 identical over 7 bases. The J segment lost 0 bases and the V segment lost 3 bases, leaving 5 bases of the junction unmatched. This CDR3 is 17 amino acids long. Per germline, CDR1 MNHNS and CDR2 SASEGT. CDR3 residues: CASSEGQRSSYNSPLHF. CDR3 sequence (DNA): TGTGCCAGCAGTGAGGGACAGAGGAGCTCCTATAATTCACCCCTCCACTTT.

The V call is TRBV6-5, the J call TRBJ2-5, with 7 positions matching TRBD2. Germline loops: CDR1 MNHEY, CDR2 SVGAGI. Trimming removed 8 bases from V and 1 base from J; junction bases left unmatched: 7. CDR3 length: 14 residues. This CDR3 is CASGRGRSQETQYF. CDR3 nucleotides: TGTGCCAGCGGGAGGGGCAGATCCCAAGAGACCCAGTACTTC.

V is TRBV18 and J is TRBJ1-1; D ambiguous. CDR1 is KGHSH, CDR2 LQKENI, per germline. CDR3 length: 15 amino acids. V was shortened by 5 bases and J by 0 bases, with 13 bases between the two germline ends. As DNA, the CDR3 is TGTGCCAGCTCATCCTCCCTGACACTGAACACTGAAGCTTTCTTT. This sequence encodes CASSSSLTLNTEAFF.

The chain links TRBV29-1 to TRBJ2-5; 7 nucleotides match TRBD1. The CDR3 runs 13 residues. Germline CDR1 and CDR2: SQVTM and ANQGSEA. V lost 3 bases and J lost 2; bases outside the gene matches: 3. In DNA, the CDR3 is TGCAGCGTTGAGACAGGGTGGCAAGAGACCCAGTACTTC. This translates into CSVETGWQETQYF.

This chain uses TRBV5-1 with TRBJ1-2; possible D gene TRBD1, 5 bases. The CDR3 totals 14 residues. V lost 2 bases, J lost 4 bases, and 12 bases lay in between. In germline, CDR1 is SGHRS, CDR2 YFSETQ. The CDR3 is CASSLGRTSYGYTF. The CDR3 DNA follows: TGCGCCAGCAGCTTAGGCCGGACAAGCTATGGCTACACCTTC.

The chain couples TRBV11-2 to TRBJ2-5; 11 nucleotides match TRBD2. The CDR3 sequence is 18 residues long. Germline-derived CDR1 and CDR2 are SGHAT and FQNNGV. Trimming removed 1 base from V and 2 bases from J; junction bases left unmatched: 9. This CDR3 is CASSLVPSGGQSQETQYF. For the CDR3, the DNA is TGTGCCAGCAGCTTAGTGCCTAGCGGGGGGCAATCTCAAGAGACCCAGTACTTC.

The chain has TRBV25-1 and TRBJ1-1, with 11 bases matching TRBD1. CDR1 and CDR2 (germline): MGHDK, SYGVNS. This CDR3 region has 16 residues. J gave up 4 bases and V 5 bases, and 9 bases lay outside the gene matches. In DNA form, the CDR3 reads TGTGCCAGCAGTCCGGGACAGGGGGGAGAGGTCACTGAAGCTTTCTTT. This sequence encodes CASSPGQGGEVTEAFF.

The DNA for the CDR3 is TGTGCCACCAGAGATAGCGGAGGGAGAGGCTACACCTTC. It translates to CATRDSGGRGYTF. V and J are TRBV15 and TRBJ1-2; D ambiguous. Germline CDR1 is LNHNV and CDR2 is YYDKDF (reference sequence). The V end lost 6 bases, the J end lost 8 bases, and 16 bases lay between the germline ends. The CDR3 sequence is 13 residues long. Full variable domain (rest looked up from reference TRBV15 and TRBJ1-2): DAMVIQNPRYQVTQFGKPVTLSCSQTLNHNVMYWYQQKSSQAPKLLFHYYDKDFNNEADTPDNFQSRRPNTSFCFLDIRSPGLGDTAMYLCATRDSGGRGYTFGSGTRLTVV.

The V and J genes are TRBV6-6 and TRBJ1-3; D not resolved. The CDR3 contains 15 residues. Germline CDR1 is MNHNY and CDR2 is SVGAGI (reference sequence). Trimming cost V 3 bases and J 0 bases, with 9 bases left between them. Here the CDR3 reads CASSYLWASGNTIYF. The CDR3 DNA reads TGTGCCAGCAGTTATTTATGGGCCTCTGGAAACACCATATATTTT.

The CDR3 DNA reads as TGTGCCAGCAGCCTACGACAGAGTTACACAGATACGCAGTATTTT. Residues: CASSLRQSYTDTQYF. J is TRBJ2-3 and V is TRBV11-1; a weak D match, TRBD1 (5 bases). The ends were cut back, 5 bases at V and 2 bases at J, with 14 bases in the middle. Germline V gene data show CDR1 as SGHAT and CDR2 as FQDESV (reference sequence). The CDR3 spans 15 residues.

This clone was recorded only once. The CDR3 spells CASSFRGDNTGELFF. The DNA of the CDR3 is TGCGCCAGCAGCTTTCGGGGGGACAACACCGGGGAGCTGTTTTTT. The chain combines TRBV5-1 with TRBJ2-2; 7 bases agree with TRBD2. V lost 2 bases, J lost 2 bases, and 3 bases stayed unmatched. This CDR3 is 15 amino acids long. Germline V gene lookup returns CDR1 SGHRS and CDR2 YFSETQ.

Here the CDR3 reads CASSVRQGNEQFF. CDR3 sequence (DNA): TGTGCCAGCAGCGTAAGGCAGGGGAATGAGCAGTTCTTC. The chain uses TRBV9 and TRBJ2-1; the D gene is possibly TRBD1 (6 bases). Germline V CDR1 and CDR2: SGDLS, YYNGEE. V lost 1 base, J lost 7 bases, and 9 bases lay in between. The CDR3 is made up of 13 amino acids.

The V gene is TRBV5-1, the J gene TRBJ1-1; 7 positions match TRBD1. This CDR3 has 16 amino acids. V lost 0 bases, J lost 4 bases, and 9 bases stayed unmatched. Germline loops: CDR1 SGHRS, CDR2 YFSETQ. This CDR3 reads CASSLALFQGGTEAFF. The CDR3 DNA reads TGCGCCAGCAGCTTGGCTCTTTTTCAGGGGGGCACTGAAGCTTTCTTT.

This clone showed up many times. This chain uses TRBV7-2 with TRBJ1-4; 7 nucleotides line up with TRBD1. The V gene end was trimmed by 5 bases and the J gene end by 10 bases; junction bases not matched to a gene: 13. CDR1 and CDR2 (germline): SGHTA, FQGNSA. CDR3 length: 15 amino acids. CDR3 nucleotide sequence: TGTGCCAGCAGCGAACCCGGGACAGCCACCGGAAAACTGTTTTTT. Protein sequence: CASSEPGTATGKLFF.